This T cell receptor (beta chain) was identified in a study of T cell responses to AZD1222 COVID-19 vaccine. To note about this clone: Antigen specificity is unknown.

V was cut by 4 bases and J by 0 bases, with 9 bases left in between. The CDR3 is 14 residues long. Germline CDR1 SEHNR, CDR2 FQNEAQ (reference sequence). Measured with immunoSEQ multiplex PCR; TCRdb has only the in-frame clones, and not every one. The sample contains about 39,000 clones, approximately 90% of which appear only once. Whole-study findings and limits: Sampling captured repertoires only after the peak T cell response. White British donors predominated, females outnumbered males, and clonal diversity was possibly underestimated.

The sample in question was peripheral blood, obtained 28 days after the second AZD1222 dose. This clonotype was sampled from an adult who received the AZD1222 COVID-19 vaccine. This chain connects TRBV7-9 to TRBJ1-1, with a possible D match to TRBD1 (5 bases). The CDR3 nucleotides read TGTGCCAGCAGCTGGGACGGAATGAACACTGAAGCTTTCTTT. Its protein is CASSWDGMNTEAFF.